This entry lists 26 T cell receptor beta chains sequenced from one sample in a study of human T cells and chemical hapten exposure. Time point described: patch test 1, 2 weeks after DPC sensitization. The treatment is: therapeutic diphenylcyclopropenone sensitization with weekly scalp DPC. TCRdb reanalysed the RACE reads using MiXCR and keeps one entry per CDR3 protein. The sample has about 99,000 distinct CDR3 sequences; 9.5% to 15% are singletons. This specimen consisted of whole blood, obtained in connection with sensitization to the hapten diphenylcyclopropenone (DPC). These receptor sequences come from a woman in her thirties or forties with alopecia areata. Some clones in this sample may be carry-over from other donors' samples.

This clonotype was detected ten times or more. V is TRBV12-3 or TRBV12-4 and J is TRBJ2-1, with 8 bases aligning to TRBD1. Trimming cost V 5 bases and J 0 bases; bases outside gene matches: 3. This CDR3 region has 15 residues. The CDR3 region is CASSRTGSSYNEQFF. DNA for the CDR3: TGTGCCAGCAGTCGGACAGGGAGCTCCTACAATGAGCAGTTCTTC.

The chain employs TRBV29-1 and TRBJ2-1; D is unresolved. This CDR3 spans 11 amino acids. V lost 6 bases and J 7 bases, leaving 10 bases between the germline ends. From germline, CDR1 is SQVTM and CDR2 ANQGSEA. CDR3 in amino acids: CSVGPGNEQFF. The CDR3 DNA is TGCAGCGTCGGTCCAGGAAATGAGCAGTTCTTC.

There are many counts of this clonotype. V gene TRBV4-1 combines with J gene TRBJ2-7; D uncertain. The CDR3 has 13 residues. Trimming stripped 4 bases from V and 2 bases from J, with 9 bases between. Germline V gene lookup returns CDR1 MGHRA and CDR2 YSYEKL. CDR3 in amino acids: CASSLRLTYEQYF. CDR3 coding DNA: TGCGCCAGCAGCCTAAGACTGACCTACGAGCAGTACTTC.

This clonotype was seen at least ten times. The V gene is TRBV7-9, the J gene TRBJ2-1; D is uncertain. The V gene lost 1 base and the J gene lost 5 bases, with 12 bases spanning the gap. CDR1 is SEHNR and CDR2 is FQNEAQ in the germline V gene (reference sequence). There are 15 residues in the CDR3. CDR3: CASSLVPQNNNEQFF. The CDR3 DNA reads as TGTGCCAGCAGCTTAGTACCCCAGAACAACAATGAGCAGTTCTTC.

This clonotype was counted between two and nine times. The gene calls are TRBV6-5 and TRBJ1-2, with no clear D. V was cut by 2 bases and J by 13 bases, with 17 bases left in between. Germline V lookup: CDR1 MNHEY, CDR2 SVGAGI. The CDR3 sequence is 13 residues long. CDR3 amino acids: CASSYGVGGPLTF. The CDR3 DNA sequence: TGTGCCAGCAGTTACGGAGTAGGAGGCCCCCTCACCTTC.

The chain links TRBV28 to TRBJ2-2, with D uncertain. The CDR3 loop spans 15 amino acids. Germline V gene lookup returns CDR1 MDHEN and CDR2 SYDVKM. The germline V and J ends were trimmed by 5 bases and 5 bases, with 15 bases remaining between them. The CDR3 DNA is TGTGCCAGCAGTGATCGGGCCAAAGGGACCGGGGAGCTGTTTTTT. It is translated as CASSDRAKGTGELFF.

This clonotype has ten or more counts. The rearrangement joins TRBV7-9 to TRBJ2-2; D gene unclear. Trimming took off 5 bases at V and 4 bases at J, with 14 bases between the two ends. There are 15 residues in the CDR3. The germline gives CDR1 SEHNR, CDR2 FQNEAQ (reference sequence). The CDR3 coding sequence is TGTGCCAGCAGCAAACTACGACTCCTCACCGGGGAGCTGTTTTTT. Translation gives CASSKLRLLTGELFF.

This clonotype was seen at least ten times. The V gene is TRBV20-1, the J gene TRBJ2-7; 9 positions match TRBD2. Looked up from germline, CDR1 is DFQATT and CDR2 is SNEGSKA (reference sequence). The CDR3 runs 14 residues. Germline trimming cut 3 bases from V and 3 bases from J; bases unmatched to any gene: 6. CDR3 in amino acids: CSARLEAGGYEQYF. Written as DNA, the CDR3 is TGCAGTGCTAGGTTAGAAGCGGGAGGCTACGAGCAGTACTTC.

Many counts were recorded for this clonotype. The junction departs from the called germline gene at one end, perhaps through a read error. The chain uses TRBV28 and TRBJ1-3; 7 bases line up with TRBD1. The CDR3 totals 13 residues. CDR1 is MDHEN, CDR2 SYDVKM, per germline. The CDR3 DNA sequence: TGTGCCAGCAGTTTACTACAGGGGACGGAGGTCCGGTTT. Translated: CASSLLQGTEVRF.

This clonotype was detected ten times or more. The rearrangement uses TRBV4-1 and TRBJ1-5; maybe TRBD1 (6 bases). Germline CDR1 and CDR2: MGHRA and YSYEKL. V was shortened by 4 bases and J by 2 bases, with 12 bases between the two germline ends. This CDR3 region has 15 residues. The CDR3 here is CASSPGVWGNQPQHF. The CDR3 nucleotides read TGCGCCAGCAGCCCAGGGGTTTGGGGCAATCAGCCCCAGCATTTT.

A few counts support this clonotype. The chain uses TRBV6-2 or TRBV6-3 and TRBJ2-3; 12 nucleotides align to TRBD2. With V trimmed by 4 bases and J by 1 base, 6 bases remained unmatched. Looked up from germline, CDR1 is MNHEY and CDR2 is SVGEGT. The CDR3 is 17 residues long. The CDR3 protein is CASSWTSGTFGTDTQYF. The CDR3 coding sequence is TGTGCCAGCAGTTGGACTAGCGGGACCTTCGGCACAGATACGCAGTATTTT.

This clonotype was found a few times. V and J are TRBV28 and TRBJ1-5, with 8 bases aligning to TRBD1. CDR3 length: 14 residues. The V gene end was trimmed by 6 bases and the J gene end by 4 bases; junction bases not matched to a gene: 5. Per the germline V gene, CDR1 is MDHEN and CDR2 is SYDVKM. The CDR3 spells CASSRGQGNQPQHF. For the CDR3, the DNA is TGTGCCAGCAGCAGAGGACAGGGTAATCAGCCCCAGCATTTT.

This clonotype was counted ten times or more. CDR3 amino acids: CSPPDGMNTEAFF. The CDR3 DNA sequence: TGCAGTCCCCCCGACGGCATGAACACTGAAGCTTTCTTT. J is TRBJ1-1 and V is TRBV20-1; D gene uncertain. V dropped 8 bases and J dropped 0 bases, with 13 bases sitting between them. Germline V lookup: CDR1 DFQATT, CDR2 SNEGSKA (reference sequence). The CDR3 runs 13 residues.

The chain links TRBV5-1 to TRBJ2-1; D is unresolved. The CDR3 covers 15 residues. V gave up 3 bases and J gave up 4 bases, with 14 bases separating them. Germline V CDR1 and CDR2: SGHRS, YFSETQ. This CDR3 is CASSSTPLGYNEQFF. The CDR3 DNA is TGCGCCAGCAGCTCCACACCTTTGGGGTACAATGAGCAGTTCTTC.

This clonotype has ten or more counts. For the CDR3, the DNA is TGCAGTGCTGCTGGGGTTAGCGGGAGGCCCGCCTACGAGCAGTACTTC. This translates into CSAAGVSGRPAYEQYF. The chain has TRBV20-1 and TRBJ2-7, with TRBD2 matching 10 bases. In germline, CDR1 is DFQATT, CDR2 SNEGSKA (reference sequence). V shed 5 bases and J 2 bases; nucleotides not matched to a gene: 12. This CDR3 is built from 16 residues.

This clonotype was seen at least ten times. This chain connects TRBV6-4 to TRBJ1-1, with unresolved D. Trimming left V 8 bases short and J 1 base short, with 8 bases between. Germline values: CDR1 MRHNA, CDR2 SNTAGT. The CDR3 is 12 amino acids. CDR3 bases: TGTGCCAGCGTAGTGGGGAACACTGAAGCTTTCTTT. Translation: CASVVGNTEAFF.

The chain employs TRBV5-4 and TRBJ1-1; 8 bases map to TRBD1. The trim removed 4 bases at V and 4 bases at J, leaving 6 bases unmatched. Germline assignment: CDR1 SGHNT and CDR2 YYREEE (reference sequence). The CDR3 runs to 14 residues. This CDR3 is CASSLTGAPTEAFF. For the CDR3, the DNA is TGTGCCAGCAGCCTGACAGGGGCGCCCACTGAAGCTTTCTTT.

This clonotype was recorded many times. The V gene is TRBV4-1, the J gene TRBJ2-2, with D possibly TRBD2 on 6 matching bases. There are 16 residues in the CDR3. Trimming took off 1 base at V and 3 bases at J, with 12 bases between the two ends. Germline loops: CDR1 MGHRA, CDR2 YSYEKL. CDR3 DNA sequence: TGCGCCAGCAGCCAAGGCCGGGACTCCTACACCGGGGAGCTGTTTTTT. It yields the protein CASSQGRDSYTGELFF.

J is TRBJ2-1 and V is TRBV9, with 9 bases identical to TRBD2. The CDR3 runs to 15 residues. Germline lookup yields CDR1 SGDLS and CDR2 YYNGEE. Trimming cost V 0 bases and J 3 bases; bases outside gene matches: 1. In nucleotides, the CDR3 is TGTGCCAGCAGCGTAGGACTAGCGGACTACAATGAGCAGTTCTTC. The encoded protein is CASSVGLADYNEQFF.

The genes are TRBV12-5 and TRBJ2-1; D is unclear. This CDR3 comprises 12 residues. Germline CDR1 is LGHNT and CDR2 is FRNRAP. V lost 7 bases to trimming and J lost 7 bases, with 11 bases between them. The CDR3 nucleotides read TGTGCTAGTGCCTTATCAGATAATGAGCAGTTCTTC. It codes for CASALSDNEQFF.

This chain joins TRBV15 and TRBJ2-7, with D tentatively TRBD2 (5 bases). Germline V gene data show CDR1 as LNHNV and CDR2 as YYDKDF (reference sequence). Trimming took off 0 bases at V and 7 bases at J, with 13 bases between the two ends. The CDR3 length is 14 residues. The CDR3: CATSRDRPGREQYF. The CDR3 coding sequence is TGTGCCACCAGCAGAGATCGACCGGGGAGAGAGCAGTACTTC.

This clonotype was counted at least ten times. This chain joins TRBV6-2 or TRBV6-3 and TRBJ1-6; 8 bases are shared with TRBD1. V lost 7 bases, J lost 8 bases, and 4 bases stayed unmatched. Germline assignment: CDR1 MNHEY and CDR2 SVGEGT. The CDR3 spans 13 residues. Here the CDR3 DNA reads TGTGCCAGCACCGGACAGGGATATTCACCCCTCCACTTT. Protein sequence: CASTGQGYSPLHF.

The chain couples TRBV6-5 to TRBJ2-1; 9 positions agree with TRBD1. In germline, CDR1 is MNHEY, CDR2 SVGAGI. The CDR3 loop spans 16 amino acids. V lost 5 bases and J lost 2; bases outside the gene matches: 7. CDR3 sequence (DNA): TGTGCCAGCAGTAGTGCCGGGACAGGGACCTACAATGAGCAGTTCTTC. It encodes CASSSAGTGTYNEQFF.

V and J are TRBV27 and TRBJ2-1, with 8 bases identical to TRBD1. V was clipped by 4 bases and J by 1 base; unmatched bases: 3. The CDR3 has 15 residues. Germline lookup yields CDR1 MNHEY and CDR2 SMNVEV (reference sequence). This CDR3 is CASSSRQGSYNEQFF. The CDR3 nucleotides read TGTGCCAGCAGTTCGAGACAGGGGTCCTACAATGAGCAGTTCTTC.

This clonotype occurred a few times. The V and J genes are TRBV5-4 and TRBJ2-1; D uncertain. The germline V gene has CDR1 SGHNT and CDR2 YYREEE (reference sequence). The CDR3 extends over 13 amino acids. V dropped 1 base and J dropped 6 bases, with 8 bases sitting between them. The chain's CDR3 is CASSLFPPNEQFF. As DNA, the CDR3 is TGTGCCAGCAGCTTGTTCCCCCCCAATGAGCAGTTCTTC.

V usage is TRBV7-2 and J usage is TRBJ2-2, with D perhaps matching TRBD2 (6 bases). Deletions cut 3 bases from V and 0 bases from J, with 11 bases between. Germline values: CDR1 SGHTA, CDR2 FQGNSA. The CDR3 length is 16 residues. CDR3 coding DNA: TGTGCCAGCAGCTTCGCATCGGGGGCGAACACCGGGGAGCTGTTTTTT. It codes for CASSFASGANTGELFF.